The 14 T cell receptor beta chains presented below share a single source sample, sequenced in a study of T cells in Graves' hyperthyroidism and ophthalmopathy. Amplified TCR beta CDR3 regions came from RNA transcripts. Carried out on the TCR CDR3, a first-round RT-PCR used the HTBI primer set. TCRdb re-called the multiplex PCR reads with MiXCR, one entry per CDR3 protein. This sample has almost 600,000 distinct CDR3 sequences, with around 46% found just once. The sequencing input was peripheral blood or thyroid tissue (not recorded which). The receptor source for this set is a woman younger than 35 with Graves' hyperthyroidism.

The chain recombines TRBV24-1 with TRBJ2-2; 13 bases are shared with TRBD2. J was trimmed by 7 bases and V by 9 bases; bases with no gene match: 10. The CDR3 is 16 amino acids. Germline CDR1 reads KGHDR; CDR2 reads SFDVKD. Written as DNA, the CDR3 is TGTGCCACCCCTCCTAGGACTAGCGGGAGTAACGGGGAGCTGTTTTTT. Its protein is CATPPRTSGSNGELFF.

In DNA form, the CDR3 reads TGTGCCAGCTCACCGCGTCAGGAGGGGGAGACCCAGTACTTC. Residues: CASSPRQEGETQYF. The chain couples TRBV11-3 to TRBJ2-5, with a tentative D call TRBD2 (6 bases). The CDR3 has 14 amino acids. Germline CDR1 is SGHNT and CDR2 is YENEEA. Trimming left V 8 bases short and J 5 bases short, with 18 bases between.

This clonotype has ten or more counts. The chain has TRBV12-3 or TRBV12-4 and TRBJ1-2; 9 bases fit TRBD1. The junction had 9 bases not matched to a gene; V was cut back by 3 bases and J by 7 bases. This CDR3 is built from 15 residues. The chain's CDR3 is CASSLVLTGGPGYTF. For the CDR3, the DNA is TGTGCCAGCAGTTTGGTTCTGACAGGGGGGCCTGGCTACACCTTC.

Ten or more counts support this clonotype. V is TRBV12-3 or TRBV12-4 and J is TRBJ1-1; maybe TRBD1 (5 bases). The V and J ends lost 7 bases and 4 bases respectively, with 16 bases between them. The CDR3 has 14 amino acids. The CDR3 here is CASIMGRRGTEAFF. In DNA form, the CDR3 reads TGTGCCAGCATTATGGGACGGAGGGGCACTGAAGCTTTCTTT.

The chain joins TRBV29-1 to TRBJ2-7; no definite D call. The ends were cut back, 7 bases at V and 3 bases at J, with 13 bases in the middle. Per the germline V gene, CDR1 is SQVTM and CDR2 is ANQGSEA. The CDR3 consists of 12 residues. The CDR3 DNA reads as TGCAGCGGGTGGTACACAGACTACGAGCAGTACTTC. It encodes CSGWYTDYEQYF.

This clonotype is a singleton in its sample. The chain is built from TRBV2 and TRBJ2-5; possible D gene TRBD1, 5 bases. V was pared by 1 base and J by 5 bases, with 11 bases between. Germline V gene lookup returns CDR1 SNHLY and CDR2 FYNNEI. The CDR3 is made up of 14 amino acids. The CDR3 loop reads CASSEVLGRETQYF. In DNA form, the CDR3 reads TGTGCCAGCAGTGAAGTTCTGGGGCGTGAGACCCAGTACTTC.

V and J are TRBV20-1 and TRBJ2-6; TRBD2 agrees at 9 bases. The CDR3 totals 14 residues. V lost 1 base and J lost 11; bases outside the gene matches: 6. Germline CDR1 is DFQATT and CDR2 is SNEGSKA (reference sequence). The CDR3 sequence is CSARARTSADVLTF. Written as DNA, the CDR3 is TGCAGTGCTAGAGCCCGGACTAGCGCCGACGTCCTGACTTTC.

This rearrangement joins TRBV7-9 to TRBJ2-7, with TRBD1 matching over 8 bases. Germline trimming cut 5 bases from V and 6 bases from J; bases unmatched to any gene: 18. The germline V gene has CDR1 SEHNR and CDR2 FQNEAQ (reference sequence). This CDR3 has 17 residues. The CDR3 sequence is CASSVLGSRDRGGEQYF. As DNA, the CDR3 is TGTGCCAGCAGCGTCCTCGGGTCCCGAGACAGGGGCGGCGAGCAGTACTTC.

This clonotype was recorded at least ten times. The CDR3 sequence: CSARLAGDYEQYF. The CDR3 DNA is TGCAGTGCTCGACTAGCGGGAGATTACGAGCAGTACTTC. The chain uses TRBV20-1 and TRBJ2-7; 12 bases match TRBD2. The CDR3 is 13 residues long. V gave up 5 bases and J gave up 4 bases; unmatched junction bases: 3. CDR1 is DFQATT, CDR2 SNEGSKA, per germline (reference sequence).

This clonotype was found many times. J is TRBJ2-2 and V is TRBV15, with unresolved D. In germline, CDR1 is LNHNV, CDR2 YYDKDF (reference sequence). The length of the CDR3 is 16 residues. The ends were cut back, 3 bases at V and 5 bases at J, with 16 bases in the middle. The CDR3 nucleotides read TGTGCCACCAGCAGGTCCAGCCCGGATCTTACCGGGGAGCTGTTTTTT. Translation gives CATSRSSPDLTGELFF. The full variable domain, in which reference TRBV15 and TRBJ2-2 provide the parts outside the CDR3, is DAMVIQNPRYQVTQFGKPVTLSCSQTLNHNVMYWYQQKSSQAPKLLFHYYDKDFNNEADTPDNFQSRRPNTSFCFLDIRSPGLGDTAMYLCATSRSSPDLTGELFFGEGSRLTVL.

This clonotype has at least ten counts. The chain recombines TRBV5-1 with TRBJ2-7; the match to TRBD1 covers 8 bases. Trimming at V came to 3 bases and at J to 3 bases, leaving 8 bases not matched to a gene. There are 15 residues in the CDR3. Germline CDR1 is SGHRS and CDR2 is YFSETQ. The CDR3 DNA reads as TGCGCCAGCAGCTCTGACAGGGGCCGAGACTACGAGCAGTACTTC. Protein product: CASSSDRGRDYEQYF.

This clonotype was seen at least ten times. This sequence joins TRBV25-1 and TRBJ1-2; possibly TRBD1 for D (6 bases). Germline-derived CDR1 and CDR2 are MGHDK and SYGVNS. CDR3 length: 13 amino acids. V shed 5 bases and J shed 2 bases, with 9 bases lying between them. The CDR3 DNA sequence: TGTGCCAGCAGTCCTCAGGGGAACTATGGCTACACCTTC. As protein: CASSPQGNYGYTF.

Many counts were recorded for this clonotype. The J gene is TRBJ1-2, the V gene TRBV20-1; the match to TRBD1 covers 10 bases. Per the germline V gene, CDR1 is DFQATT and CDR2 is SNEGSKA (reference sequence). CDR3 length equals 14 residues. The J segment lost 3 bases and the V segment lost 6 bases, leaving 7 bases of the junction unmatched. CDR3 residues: CSAISGTGDYGYTF. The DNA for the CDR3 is TGCAGTGCAATTTCCGGGACAGGGGACTATGGCTACACCTTC.

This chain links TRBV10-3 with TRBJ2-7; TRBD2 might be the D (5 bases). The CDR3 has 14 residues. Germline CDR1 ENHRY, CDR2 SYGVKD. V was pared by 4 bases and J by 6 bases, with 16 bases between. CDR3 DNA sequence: TGTGCCATCAGTGTCGGGGAGAGGCTGCTCGAGCAGTACTTC. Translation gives CAISVGERLLEQYF.